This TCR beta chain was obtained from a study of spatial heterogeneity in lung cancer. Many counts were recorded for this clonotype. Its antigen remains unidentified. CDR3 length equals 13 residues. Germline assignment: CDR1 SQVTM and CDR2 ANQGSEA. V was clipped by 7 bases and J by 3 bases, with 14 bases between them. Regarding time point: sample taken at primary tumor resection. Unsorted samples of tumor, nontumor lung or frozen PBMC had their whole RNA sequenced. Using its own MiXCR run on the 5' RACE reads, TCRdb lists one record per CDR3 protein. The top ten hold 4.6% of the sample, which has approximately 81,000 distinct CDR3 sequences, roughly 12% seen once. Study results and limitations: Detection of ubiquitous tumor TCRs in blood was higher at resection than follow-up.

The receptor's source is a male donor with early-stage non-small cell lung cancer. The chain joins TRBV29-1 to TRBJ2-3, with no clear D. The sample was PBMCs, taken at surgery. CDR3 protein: CSAPRSPTDTQYF. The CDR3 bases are TGCAGCGCCCCTCGATCCCCAACAGATACGCAGTATTTT.